This is a list of T cell receptor beta chains from one sample in a study of T-cell reconstitution after alpha-beta-depleted transplantation in children. TCRdb recomputed calls from the PCR reads with MiXCR, one row per CDR3 protein. The sample holds about 510,000 distinct CDR3 sequences, around 10% seen once. Sequencing used PBMCs, mostly from graft donor cells, obtained 180 days after TCRalphabeta/CD19-depleted stem cell transplant. The source is a female patient between 2 and 15 years old who had a stem cell transplant for aplastic anemia, so the T cells may come from the graft donor. Both conserved end residues are part of each CDR3. Fields, in order: D gene, V gene, J gene, clone size, CDR3 DNA, CDR3 protein. The D gene is left open where the match is weak. Size tells how often a clone was seen (once, few, many) or the class of an expanded clone, and some rows leave it out.

TRBD1	TRBV28	TRBJ2-4	NA	TGTGCCAGCAGTTTACGTCCGGGACAGAAAAACATTCAGTACTTC	CASSLRPGQKNIQYF
TRBD1	TRBV28	TRBJ2-2	NA	TGTGCCAGCAGTGAAAAGAGGACAGGGTGCCTCTCCAACACCGGGGAGCTGTTTTTT	CASSEKRTGCLSNTGELFF
TRBD1	TRBV7-6	TRBJ1-1	few	TGTGCCAGCAGCTCGGCGCCCAGCACCTACAGGGGGCCCGACACTGAAGCTTTCTTT	CASSSAPSTYRGPDTEAFF
NA	TRBV27	TRBJ2-3	NA	TGTGCCAGCAGTAAAGCGGCTTCAGGGGATACGCAGTATTTT	CASSKAASGDTQYF
NA	TRBV18	TRBJ2-1	few	TGTGCCAGCTCAAAGGGGACCAATGAGCAGTTCTTC	CASSKGTNEQFF
NA	TRBV20-1	TRBJ1-4	few	TGCAGTGCCTCCGGATCAACTAATGAAAAACTGTTTTTT	CSASGSTNEKLFF
NA	TRBV12-3/TRBV12-4	TRBJ1-4	few	TGTGCCAGCAGTCCGCGTCCGTGGGAAAAACTGTTTTTT	CASSPRPWEKLFF
NA	TRBV20-1	TRBJ2-5	NA	TGCAGTGCTCTCCGGACAGCCAAAGAGACCCAGTACTTC	CSALRTAKETQYF
NA	TRBV20-1	TRBJ1-4	NA	TGCAGTGCCTACACGGGGGGCACGGGTGAAAAACTGTTTTTT	CSAYTGGTGEKLFF
TRBD1	TRBV12-3/TRBV12-4	TRBJ1-2	NA	TGTGCCAGCAGCCCACAGGGGAGGGGAGCTAACTATGGCTACACCTTC	CASSPQGRGANYGYTF
TRBD2	TRBV11-3	TRBJ2-3	NA	TGTGCCAGCAGCTTGGGACTAGCGGCCTTTGCGGATACGCAGTATTTT	CASSLGLAAFADTQYF
TRBD2	TRBV29-1	TRBJ2-5	few	TGCAGCGTGGGGATAACTAGCGGGAGAAAGACCCAGTACTTC	CSVGITSGRKTQYF
TRBD1	TRBV18	TRBJ1-2	NA	TGTGCCAGCTCACCGCGGGTGGGACAGTCCACTAACTATGGCTACACCTTC	CASSPRVGQSTNYGYTF
NA	TRBV7-9	TRBJ2-5	few	TGTGCCAGCAGCCCTTTCGCAGAGAGGGTGAGGCAAGAGACCCAGTACTTC	CASSPFAERVRQETQYF
TRBD2	TRBV6-1	TRBJ2-3	many	TGTGCCAGCAGTACCGGACTAGTTGGAGTCCTTGCGCAGTATTTT	CASSTGLVGVLAQYF
NA	TRBV4-3	TRBJ1-5	many	TGCGCCAGCAGCCAAGATCGGACGGCCGGTCAGCCCCAGCATTTT	CASSQDRTAGQPQHF
NA	TRBV24-1	TRBJ2-1	NA	TGTGCCACCAGTCATTTCATCGGGGATGAGCAGTTCTTC	CATSHFIGDEQFF
TRBD1	TRBV9	TRBJ1-2	NA	TGTGCCAGCAGCGTAGCTGGGCAGGGGGTCGATGGCTACACCTTC	CASSVAGQGVDGYTF
NA	TRBV6-2/TRBV6-3	TRBJ2-1	few	TGTGCCAGCAGGCCCCTAGGAGGCGAGCAGTTCTTC	CASRPLGGEQFF
NA	TRBV19	TRBJ2-7	few	TGTGCCAGTAGTAGGCGGGGAGCCGAGCAGTACTTC	CASSRRGAEQYF
NA	TRBV20-1	TRBJ1-6	few	TGCAGTGCTAGAAGACAGAGCTCCTATAATTCACCCCTCCACTTT	CSARRQSSYNSPLHF
NA	TRBV5-1	TRBJ2-3	few	TGCGCCAGCAGCGTCAGGGGAGTCAGCCCAGATACGCAGTATTTT	CASSVRGVSPDTQYF
TRBD2	TRBV25-1	TRBJ2-5	NA	TGTGCCAGCAGTGAGGGACTAGCGGGAACACAAGAGACCCAGTACTTC	CASSEGLAGTQETQYF
TRBD2	TRBV5-1	TRBJ2-2	NA	TGCGCCAGCACCAAGACTGGGCGGGAGTTCACCGGGGAGCTGTTTTTT	CASTKTGREFTGELFF
NA	TRBV20-1	TRBJ1-1	NA	TGCAGTGCTAGAGATCCCCGCGACAGGAGGTTAGGCACTGAAGCTTTCTTT	CSARDPRDRRLGTEAFF
NA	TRBV3-1	TRBJ2-1	NA	TGTGCCAGCAGCCCCCTGGTAGGGGCCAATGAGCAGTTCTTC	CASSPLVGANEQFF